This TCR beta chain was sequenced in a study of technical replicates of blood from a few donors. Trimming left V 3 bases short and J 4 bases short, with 10 bases between. This CDR3 contains 14 residues. The V gene's germline CDR1 is MNHEY and CDR2 SMNVEV (reference sequence). Sequencing used immunoSEQ multiplex PCR; TCRdb keeps in-frame clones, though not all of them. The sample lists some 15,000 clones; 84% were seen once. The source material was PBMCs. The chain uses TRBV27 and TRBJ1-5; D call uncertain. This clonotype was sampled from a human donor in good health. CDR3 residues: CASSLSSVNQPQHF. CDR3 nucleotide sequence: TGTGCCAGCAGTTTGAGTTCGGTAAATCAGCCCCAGCATTTT.